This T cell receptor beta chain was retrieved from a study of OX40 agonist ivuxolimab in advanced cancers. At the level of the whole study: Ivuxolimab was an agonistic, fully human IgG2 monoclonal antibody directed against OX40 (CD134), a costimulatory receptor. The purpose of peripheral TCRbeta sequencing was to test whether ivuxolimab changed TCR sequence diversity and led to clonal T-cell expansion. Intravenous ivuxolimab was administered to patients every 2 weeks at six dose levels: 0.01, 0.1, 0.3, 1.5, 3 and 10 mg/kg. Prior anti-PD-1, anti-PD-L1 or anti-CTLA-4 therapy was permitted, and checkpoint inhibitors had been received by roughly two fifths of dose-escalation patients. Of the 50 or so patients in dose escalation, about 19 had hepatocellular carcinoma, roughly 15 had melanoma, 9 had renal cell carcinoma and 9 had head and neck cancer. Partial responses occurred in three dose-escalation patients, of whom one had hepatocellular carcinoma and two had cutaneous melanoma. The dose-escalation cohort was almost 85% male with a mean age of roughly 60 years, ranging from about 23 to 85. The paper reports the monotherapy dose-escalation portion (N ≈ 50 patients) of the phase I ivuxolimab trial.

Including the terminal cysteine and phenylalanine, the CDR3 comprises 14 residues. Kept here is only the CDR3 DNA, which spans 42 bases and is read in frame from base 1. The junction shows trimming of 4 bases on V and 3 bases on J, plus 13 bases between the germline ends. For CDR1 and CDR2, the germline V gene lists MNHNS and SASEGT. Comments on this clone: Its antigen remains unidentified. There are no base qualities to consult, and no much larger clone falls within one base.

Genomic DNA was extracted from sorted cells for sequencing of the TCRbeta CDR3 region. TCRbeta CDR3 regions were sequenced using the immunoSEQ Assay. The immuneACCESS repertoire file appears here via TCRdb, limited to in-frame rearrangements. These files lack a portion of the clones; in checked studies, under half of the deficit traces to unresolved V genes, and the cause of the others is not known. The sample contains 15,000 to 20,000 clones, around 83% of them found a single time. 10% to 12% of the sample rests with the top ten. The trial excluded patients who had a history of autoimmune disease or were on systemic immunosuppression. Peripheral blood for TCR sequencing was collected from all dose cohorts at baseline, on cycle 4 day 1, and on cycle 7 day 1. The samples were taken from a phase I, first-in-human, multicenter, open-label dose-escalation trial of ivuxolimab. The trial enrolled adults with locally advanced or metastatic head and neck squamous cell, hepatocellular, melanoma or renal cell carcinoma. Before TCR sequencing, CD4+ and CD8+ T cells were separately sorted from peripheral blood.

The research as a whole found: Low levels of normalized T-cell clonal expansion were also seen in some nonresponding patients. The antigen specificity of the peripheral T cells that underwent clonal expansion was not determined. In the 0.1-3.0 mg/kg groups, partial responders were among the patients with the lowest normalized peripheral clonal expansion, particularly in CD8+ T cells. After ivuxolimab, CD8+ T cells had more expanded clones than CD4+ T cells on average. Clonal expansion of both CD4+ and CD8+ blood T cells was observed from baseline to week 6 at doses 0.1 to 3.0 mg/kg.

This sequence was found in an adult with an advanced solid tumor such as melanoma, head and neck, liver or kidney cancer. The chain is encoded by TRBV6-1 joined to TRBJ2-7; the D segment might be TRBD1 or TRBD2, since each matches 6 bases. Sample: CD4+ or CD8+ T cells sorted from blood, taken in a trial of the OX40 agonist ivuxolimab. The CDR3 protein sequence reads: CASSAGGFYYEQYF. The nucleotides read TGTGCCAGCAGTGCCGGGGGCTTCTACTACGAGCAGTACTTC.